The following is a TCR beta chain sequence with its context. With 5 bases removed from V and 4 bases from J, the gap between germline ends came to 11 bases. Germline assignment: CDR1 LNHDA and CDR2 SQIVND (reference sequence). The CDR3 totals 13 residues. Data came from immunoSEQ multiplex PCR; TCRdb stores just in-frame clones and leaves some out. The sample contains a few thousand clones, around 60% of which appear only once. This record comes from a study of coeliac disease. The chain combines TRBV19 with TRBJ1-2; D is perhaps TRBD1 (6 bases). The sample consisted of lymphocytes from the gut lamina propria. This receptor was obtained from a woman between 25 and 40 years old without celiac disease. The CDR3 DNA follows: TGTGCCAGTAGTCCTACAGGGTTCTATGGCTACACCTTC. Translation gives CASSPTGFYGYTF.